The 9 T cell receptor beta chains given below trace back to one sample, sequenced in a study of regulatory T cells in long-lasting Graves disease. Time point described: persistent/refractory GD, antithyroid drugs over 5 years with positive TRAb. PBMCs provided the RNA from which the TCR library was made. Arm-PCR of CDR3 regions and iRepertoire HTBI primers were the basis on which TCR beta libraries were built. TCRdb passed the multiplex PCR reads through MiXCR, listing each CDR3 protein once. The sample carries approximately 400,000 distinct CDR3 sequences, roughly 24% recorded once. Sequenced material: peripheral blood mononuclear cells (PBMCs), taken when the disease was refractory, from a patient treated with antithyroid drugs. These receptor sequences come from a woman in her thirties or forties with Graves disease.

The chain has TRBV12-3 or TRBV12-4 and TRBJ2-3, with no clear D. V was pared by 2 bases and J by 2 bases, with 8 bases between. The CDR3 consists of 14 residues. CDR3 DNA sequence: TGTGCCAGCAGTTTACTACGAAACACAGATACGCAGTATTTT. The encoded protein is CASSLLRNTDTQYF.

This rearrangement joins TRBV28 to TRBJ2-3; D is possibly TRBD1 or TRBD2 (6 bases each). The CDR3 contains 14 residues. The V gene lost 10 bases and the J gene lost 3 bases, with 17 bases spanning the gap. The germline V gene has CDR1 MDHEN and CDR2 SYDVKM. CDR3 sequence: CATGEEGITDTQYF. The DNA of the CDR3 is TGTGCCACAGGGGAGGAGGGAATTACAGATACGCAGTATTTT. Supplemented by reference TRBV28 and TRBJ2-3, the full variable domain reads DVKVTQSSRYLVKRTGEKVFLECVQDMDHENMFWYRQDPGLGLRLIYFSYDVKMKEKGDIPEGYSVSREKKERFSLILESASTNQTSMYLCATGEEGITDTQYFGPGTRLTVL.

Concerning this clonotype itself: This may stem from a read error, because a much larger clone lies one nucleotide away. V is TRBV7-9 and J is TRBJ1-4, with 10 positions matching TRBD1. CDR3 length: 15 residues. Germline CDR1 SEHNR, CDR2 FQNEAQ (reference sequence). V shed 0 bases and J 8 bases; nucleotides not matched to a gene: 3. CDR3 sequence (DNA): TGTGCCAGCAGCTTAGCGGTGACAGGGGGCGAAAAACTGTTTTTT. Translated, it gives CASSLAVTGGEKLFF.

This clonotype came up many times. The V call is TRBV28, the J call TRBJ2-7; D call uncertain. The germline V gene encodes CDR1 MDHEN and CDR2 SYDVKM. CDR3 length: 12 residues. Trimming cost V 1 base and J 4 bases, with 5 bases left between them. Here the CDR3 DNA reads TGTGCCAGCAGTTTATTGGGGTACGAGCAGTACTTC. It specifies CASSLLGYEQYF.

As to this clonotype: This clone may be a read error of a much larger clone one base away. The CDR3, as DNA: TGTGCCAGCAATTACTCGGACAGGGGGAAGGCTAATGAAAAACTGTTTTTT. Encoded protein: CASNYSDRGKANEKLFF. The gene calls are TRBV6-4 and TRBJ1-4; 10 nucleotides match TRBD1. This CDR3 has 17 residues. CDR1 and CDR2 from the germline V gene are MRHNA and SNTAGT. With V trimmed by 7 bases and J by 3 bases, 11 bases remained unmatched.

This clonotype was found a few times. V usage is TRBV30 and J usage is TRBJ2-6; D unclear. The V gene's germline CDR1 is GTSNPN and CDR2 SVGIG (reference sequence). The V end was cut by 2 bases, the J end by 0 bases, with 5 bases between. There are 14 residues in the CDR3. The CDR3 nucleotides are TGTGCCTGGAGTCGAGGCTCTGGGGCCAACGTCCTGACTTTC. Translated: CAWSRGSGANVLTF.

The sample holds many counts of this clonotype. The J gene is TRBJ2-5, the V gene TRBV2; D remains ambiguous. Trimming took off 6 bases at V and 9 bases at J, with 11 bases between the two ends. CDR3 length equals 11 residues. Germline V gene data show CDR1 as SNHLY and CDR2 as FYNNEI. CDR3 nucleotides: TGTGCCAGCAGAAGGGCCCGTCCCCAGTACTTC. Residues: CASRRARPQYF.

There are many counts of this clonotype. This chain uses TRBV27 with TRBJ2-6; D is uncertain. This CDR3 is 18 amino acids long. V was clipped by 6 bases and J by 1 base, with 19 bases between them. Germline V gene sequence: CDR1 MNHEY, CDR2 SMNVEV (reference sequence). As DNA, the CDR3 is TGTGCCAGCAGCTTGATCTCGGCCTACCTATCTGGGGCCAACGTCCTGACTTTC. Its protein is CASSLISAYLSGANVLTF.

This sequence joins TRBV27 and TRBJ2-7, with D perhaps matching TRBD1 (5 bases). The germline V gene has CDR1 MNHEY and CDR2 SMNVEV (reference sequence). CDR3 length: 15 amino acids. Trimming removed 1 base at V and 2 bases at J, with 12 bases between. CDR3: CASSLYLQAPYEQYF. The CDR3 bases are TGTGCCAGCAGTTTATATCTACAGGCCCCCTACGAGCAGTACTTC.